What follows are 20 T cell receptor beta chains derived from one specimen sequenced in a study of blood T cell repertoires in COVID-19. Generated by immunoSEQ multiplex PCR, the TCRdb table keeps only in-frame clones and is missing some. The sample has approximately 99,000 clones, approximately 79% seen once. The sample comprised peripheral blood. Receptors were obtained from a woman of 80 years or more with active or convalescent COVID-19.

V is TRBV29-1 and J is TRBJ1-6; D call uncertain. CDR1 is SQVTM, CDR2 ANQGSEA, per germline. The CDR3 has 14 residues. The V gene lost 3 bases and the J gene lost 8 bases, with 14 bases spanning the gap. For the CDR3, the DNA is TGCAGCGTTGACGATGGCCAATTGGATTCACCCCTCCACTTT. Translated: CSVDDGQLDSPLHF.

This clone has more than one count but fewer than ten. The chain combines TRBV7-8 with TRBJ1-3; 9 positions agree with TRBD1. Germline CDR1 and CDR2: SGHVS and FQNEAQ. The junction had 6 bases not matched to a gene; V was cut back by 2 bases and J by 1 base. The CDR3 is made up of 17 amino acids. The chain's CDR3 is CASSLRRDRASGNTIYF. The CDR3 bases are TGTGCCAGCAGCTTACGCCGGGACAGGGCATCTGGAAACACCATATATTTT. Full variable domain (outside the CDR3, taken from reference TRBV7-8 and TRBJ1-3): GAGVSQSPRYKVAKRGQDVALRCDPISGHVSLFWYQQALGQGPEFLTYFQNEAQLDKSGLPSDRFFAERPEGSVSTLKIQRTQQEDSAVYLCASSLRRDRASGNTIYFGEGSWLTVV.

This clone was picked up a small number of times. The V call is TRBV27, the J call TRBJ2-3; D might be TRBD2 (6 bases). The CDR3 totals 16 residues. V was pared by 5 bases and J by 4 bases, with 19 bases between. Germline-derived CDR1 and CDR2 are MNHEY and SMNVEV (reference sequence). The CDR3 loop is CASSPPGRDSPDTQYF. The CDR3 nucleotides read TGTGCCAGCAGTCCGCCGGGGCGGGATTCCCCAGATACGCAGTATTTT.

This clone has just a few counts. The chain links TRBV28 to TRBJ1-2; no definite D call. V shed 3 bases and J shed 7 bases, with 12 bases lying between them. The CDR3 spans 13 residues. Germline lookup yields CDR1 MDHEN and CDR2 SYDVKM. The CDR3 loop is CASSFSLVGGYTF. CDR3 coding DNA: TGTGCCAGCAGTTTTAGCCTTGTCGGTGGCTACACCTTC.

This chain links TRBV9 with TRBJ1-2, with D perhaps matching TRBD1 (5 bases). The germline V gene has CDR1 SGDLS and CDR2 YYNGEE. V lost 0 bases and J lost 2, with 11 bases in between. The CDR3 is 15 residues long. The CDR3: CASSVAPGPNYGYTF. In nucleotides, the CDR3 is TGTGCCAGCAGCGTAGCTCCAGGGCCCAACTATGGCTACACCTTC.

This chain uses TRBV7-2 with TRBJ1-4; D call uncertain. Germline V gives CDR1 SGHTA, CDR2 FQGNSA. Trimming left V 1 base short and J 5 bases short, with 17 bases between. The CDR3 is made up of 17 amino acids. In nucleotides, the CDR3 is TGTGCCAGCAGCTTAGAAAATCCCGGTGGCGGCAATGAAAAACTGTTTTTT. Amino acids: CASSLENPGGGNEKLFF.

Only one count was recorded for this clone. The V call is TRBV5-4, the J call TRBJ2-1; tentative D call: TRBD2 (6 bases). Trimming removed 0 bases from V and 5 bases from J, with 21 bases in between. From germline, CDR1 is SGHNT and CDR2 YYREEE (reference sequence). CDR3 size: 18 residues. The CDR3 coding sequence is TGTGCCAGCAGCTTGGCCGGAGGGAACCCCCTACTCAACAATGAGCAGTTCTTC. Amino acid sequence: CASSLAGGNPLLNNEQFF.

CDR3 in amino acids: CATSDPGQGNQPQHF. The CDR3 coding sequence is TGTGCCACCAGTGACCCTGGACAGGGCAATCAGCCCCAGCATTTT. The V call is TRBV24-1, the J call TRBJ1-5, with TRBD1 matching 7 bases. Germline V gives CDR1 KGHDR, CDR2 SFDVKD. This CDR3 is built from 15 residues. The J segment lost 2 bases and the V segment lost 4 bases, leaving 4 bases of the junction unmatched.

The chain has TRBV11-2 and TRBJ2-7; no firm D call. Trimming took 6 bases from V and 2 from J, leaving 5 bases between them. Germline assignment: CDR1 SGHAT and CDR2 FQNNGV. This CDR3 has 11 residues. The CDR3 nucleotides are TGTGCCAGCAGTTATGCCTACGAGCAGTACTTC. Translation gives CASSYAYEQYF.

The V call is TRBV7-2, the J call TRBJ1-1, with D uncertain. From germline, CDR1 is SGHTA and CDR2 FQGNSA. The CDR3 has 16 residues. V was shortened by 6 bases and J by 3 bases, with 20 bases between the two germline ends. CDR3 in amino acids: CASSPLFAAVDTEAFF. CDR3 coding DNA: TGTGCCAGCAGTCCCCTCTTCGCGGCAGTGGACACTGAAGCTTTCTTT.

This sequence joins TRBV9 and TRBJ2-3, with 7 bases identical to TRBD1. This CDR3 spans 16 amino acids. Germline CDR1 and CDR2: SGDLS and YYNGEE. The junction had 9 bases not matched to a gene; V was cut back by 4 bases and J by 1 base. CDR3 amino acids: CASSPRQGRGTDTQYF. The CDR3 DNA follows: TGTGCCAGCAGCCCCCGACAGGGCAGGGGCACAGATACGCAGTATTTT.

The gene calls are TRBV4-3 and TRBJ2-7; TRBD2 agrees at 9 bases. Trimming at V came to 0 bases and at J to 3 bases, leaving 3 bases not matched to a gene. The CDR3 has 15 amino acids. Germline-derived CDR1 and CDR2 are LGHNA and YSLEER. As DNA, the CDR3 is TGCGCCAGCAGCCAAGAGGGACTAGCCCTCTACGAGCAGTACTTC. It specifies CASSQEGLALYEQYF.

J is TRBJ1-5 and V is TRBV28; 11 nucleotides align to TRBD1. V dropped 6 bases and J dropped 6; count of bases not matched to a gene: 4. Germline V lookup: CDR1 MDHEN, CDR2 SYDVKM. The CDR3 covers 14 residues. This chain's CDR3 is CASRGTGGIQPQHF. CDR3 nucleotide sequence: TGTGCCAGCAGGGGGACAGGGGGAATTCAGCCCCAGCATTTT.

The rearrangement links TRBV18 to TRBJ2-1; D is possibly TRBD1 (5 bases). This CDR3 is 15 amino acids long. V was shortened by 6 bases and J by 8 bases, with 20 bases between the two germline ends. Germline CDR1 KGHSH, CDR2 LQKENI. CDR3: CASSRMGQGIDEQFF. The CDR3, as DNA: TGTGCCAGCTCCCGTATGGGGCAGGGAATCGATGAGCAGTTCTTC.

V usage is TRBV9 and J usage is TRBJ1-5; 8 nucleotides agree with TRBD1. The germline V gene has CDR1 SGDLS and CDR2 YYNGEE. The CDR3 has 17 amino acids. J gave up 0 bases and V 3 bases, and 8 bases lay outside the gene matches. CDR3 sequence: CASSAGRGPGSNQPQHF. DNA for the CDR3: TGTGCCAGCAGCGCGGGCAGGGGGCCGGGTAGCAATCAGCCCCAGCATTTT.

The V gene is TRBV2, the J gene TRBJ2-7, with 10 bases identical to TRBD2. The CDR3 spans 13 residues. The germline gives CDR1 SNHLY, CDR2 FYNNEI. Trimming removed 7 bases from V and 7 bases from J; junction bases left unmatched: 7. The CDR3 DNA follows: TGTGCCAGCATACCTAGCGGGAGCGGTGAGCAGTACTTC. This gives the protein CASIPSGSGEQYF. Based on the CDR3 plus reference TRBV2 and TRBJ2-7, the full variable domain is EPEVTQTPSHQVTQMGQEVILRCVPISNHLYFYWYRQILGQKVEFLVSFYNNEISEKSEIFDDQFSVERPDGSNFTLKIRSTKLEDSAMYFCASIPSGSGEQYFGPGTRLTVT.

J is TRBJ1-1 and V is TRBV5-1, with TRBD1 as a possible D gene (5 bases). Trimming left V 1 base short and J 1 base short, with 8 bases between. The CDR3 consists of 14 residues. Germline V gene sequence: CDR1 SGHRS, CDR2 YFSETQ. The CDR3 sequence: CASSLTGANTEAFF. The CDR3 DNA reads TGCGCCAGCAGCTTGACAGGAGCGAACACTGAAGCTTTCTTT. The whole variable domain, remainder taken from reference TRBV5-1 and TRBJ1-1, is KAGVTQTPRYLIKTRGQQVTLSCSPISGHRSVSWYQQTPGQGLQFLFEYFSETQRNKGNFPGRFSGRQFSNSRSEMNVSTLELGDSALYLCASSLTGANTEAFFGQGTRLTVV.

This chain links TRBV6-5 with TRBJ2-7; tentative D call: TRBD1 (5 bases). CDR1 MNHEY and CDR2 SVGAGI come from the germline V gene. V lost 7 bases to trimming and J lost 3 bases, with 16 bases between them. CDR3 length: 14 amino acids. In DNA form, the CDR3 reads TGTGCCAGCATCCCTACCCTAACAGGCTACGAGCAGTACTTC. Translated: CASIPTLTGYEQYF.

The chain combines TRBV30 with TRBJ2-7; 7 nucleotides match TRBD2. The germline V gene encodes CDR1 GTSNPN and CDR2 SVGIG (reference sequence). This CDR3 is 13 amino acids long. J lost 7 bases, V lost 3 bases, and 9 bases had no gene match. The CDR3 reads CAWSLGTGGEQYF. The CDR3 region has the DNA TGTGCCTGGAGCCTCGGGACCGGGGGGGAGCAGTACTTC. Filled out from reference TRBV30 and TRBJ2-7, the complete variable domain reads SQTIHQWPATLVQPVGSPLSLECTVEGTSNPNLYWYRQAAGRGLQLLFYSVGIGQISSEVPQNLSASRPQDRQFILSSKKLLLSDSGFYLCAWSLGTGGEQYFGPGTRLTVT.

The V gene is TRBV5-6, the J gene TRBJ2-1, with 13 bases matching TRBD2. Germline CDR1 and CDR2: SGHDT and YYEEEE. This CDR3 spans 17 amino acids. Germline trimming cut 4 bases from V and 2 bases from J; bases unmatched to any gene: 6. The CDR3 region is CASSLGLAGVPYNEQFF. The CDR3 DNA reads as TGTGCCAGCAGCCTCGGACTAGCGGGAGTCCCCTACAATGAGCAGTTCTTC.